This T cell receptor (beta chain) was profiled in a study of blood T cell repertoires in COVID-19. Across the study: The analysed material was cDNA or gDNA that came from T cells, B-cell-depleted T cells, or PBMCs.

Generated by immunoSEQ multiplex PCR, the TCRdb table keeps only in-frame clones and is missing some. Among approximately 250,000 clones listed, roughly 91% were seen once. Sequenced: PBMCs or T cells enriched from blood (not recorded which). The receptor was derived from a woman aged 60-75 years in a cohort exposed to, infected with or recovered from COVID-19 (not recorded which).

The CDR3 sequence: CASSIWRSTDTQYF. For the CDR3, the DNA is TGTGCCAGTAGTATTTGGCGGAGCACAGATACGCAGTATTTT. The chain recombines TRBV19 with TRBJ2-3; no clear D. The CDR3 length is 14 residues. In germline, CDR1 is LNHDA, CDR2 SQIVND (reference sequence). The V gene lost 3 bases and the J gene lost 0 bases, with 7 bases spanning the gap.